The 25 T cell receptor beta chains below all came from one sample that was sequenced in a study of Ad26.COV2.S vaccination and SARS-CoV-2 variants. The treatment here: 15 to 20 received Ad26.COV2.S at low or high dose, single or two shots; 5 received placebo; per-sample allocation not given. The samples were gathered on day 63 after the first injection of vaccine or placebo. Assay: immunoSEQ multiplex PCR; the TCRdb copy retains only in-frame clones and omits some. The sample records a few hundred thousand clones, 90% being singletons. Source: peripheral blood, taken in a trial of Ad26.COV2.S vaccine versus placebo. All receptors derive from a person between 18 and 59 years old who received the Ad26.COV2.S COVID-19 vaccine or a placebo.

The genes are TRBV2 and TRBJ2-7; 13 bases fit TRBD2. The germline CDR1 and CDR2 sequences are SNHLY and FYNNEI. Unmatched junction bases numbered 11, after V lost 6 bases and J lost 3 bases. The CDR3 totals 17 residues. The CDR3 DNA is TGTGCCAGCAGAGCCGGGACTAGCGGGGAGAAGGGCTACGAGCAGTACTTC. Translation gives CASRAGTSGEKGYEQYF.

The chain uses TRBV27 and TRBJ1-4, with 8 positions matching TRBD1. V lost 5 bases to trimming and J lost 7 bases; unmatched junction nucleotides: 12. Looked up from germline, CDR1 is MNHEY and CDR2 is SMNVEV (reference sequence). The CDR3 consists of 16 residues. The CDR3 is CASSPPGTGLFEKLFF. In nucleotides, the CDR3 is TGTGCCAGCAGTCCCCCGGGGACAGGACTTTTTGAAAAACTGTTTTTT.

This chain connects TRBV6-5 to TRBJ2-4, with TRBD1 as a possible D gene (5 bases). Germline CDR1 and CDR2: MNHEY and SVGAGI. Trimming removed 7 bases from V and 8 bases from J, with 18 bases in between. There are 14 residues in the CDR3. The CDR3: CASTEVTEGDIQYF. The CDR3 DNA sequence: TGTGCCAGCACCGAAGTGACAGAAGGGGACATTCAGTACTTC.

The count of this clone is one. The genes are TRBV4-1 and TRBJ2-5; maybe TRBD1 (5 bases). The CDR3 runs 15 residues. Germline lookup yields CDR1 MGHRA and CDR2 YSYEKL. The V gene lost 1 base and the J gene lost 9 bases, with 18 bases spanning the gap. This chain's CDR3 is CASSQVDDRLLAQYF. In nucleotides, the CDR3 is TGCGCCAGCAGCCAAGTGGATGACAGACTGTTGGCCCAGTACTTC.

This rearrangement joins TRBV18 to TRBJ2-3, with D tentatively TRBD2 (6 bases). Trimming took off 1 base at V and 2 bases at J, with 16 bases between the two ends. CDR3 length: 17 amino acids. Germline CDR1 reads KGHSH; CDR2 reads LQKENI. The CDR3 loop is CASSPLATGADTDTQYF. The CDR3 nucleotides are TGTGCCAGCTCACCACTGGCCACGGGAGCGGACACAGATACGCAGTATTTT.

V gene TRBV28 combines with J gene TRBJ1-2; the D gene is possibly TRBD1 (5 bases). Looked up from germline, CDR1 is MDHEN and CDR2 is SYDVKM. Trimming pared 2 bases from V and 4 bases from J, leaving 11 bases between. CDR3 length: 14 amino acids. CDR3 DNA sequence: TGTGCCAGCAGTTTACGGGGACTTGGCTATGGCTACACCTTC. It is translated as CASSLRGLGYGYTF.

This clone has only a few counts. The rearrangement joins TRBV30 to TRBJ1-1; perhaps TRBD1 as D (5 bases). Germline V gene sequence: CDR1 GTSNPN, CDR2 SVGIG (reference sequence). The CDR3 is 13 amino acids. Trimming removed 3 bases at V and 4 bases at J, with 12 bases between. CDR3 nucleotides: TGTGCCTGGAGCACTAAGGGGCGCACTGAAGCTTTCTTT. Translation: CAWSTKGRTEAFF.

The V gene is TRBV29-1, the J gene TRBJ2-1, with 11 bases fitting TRBD2. The junction had 5 bases not matched to a gene; V was cut back by 5 bases and J by 2 bases. Germline loops: CDR1 SQVTM, CDR2 ANQGSEA. This CDR3 has 15 residues. CDR3 sequence reads: CSVWGTSGPYNEQFF. CDR3 sequence (DNA): TGCAGCGTTTGGGGGACTAGCGGACCCTACAATGAGCAGTTCTTC.

This clone showed up just once. This rearrangement joins TRBV28 to TRBJ2-1; 7 bases are shared with TRBD2. CDR3 length: 14 residues. Germline CDR1 MDHEN, CDR2 SYDVKM. Trimming removed 6 bases from V and 4 bases from J; junction bases left unmatched: 6. CDR3: CASSPAAGYNEQFF. The DNA of the CDR3 is TGTGCCAGCAGCCCAGCAGCGGGATACAATGAGCAGTTCTTC. The entire variable domain, with the rest obtained from reference TRBV28 and TRBJ2-1, is as follows: DVKVTQSSRYLVKRTGEKVFLECVQDMDHENMFWYRQDPGLGLRLIYFSYDVKMKEKGDIPEGYSVSREKKERFSLILESASTNQTSMYLCASSPAAGYNEQFFGPGTRLTVL.

The rearrangement uses TRBV19 and TRBJ2-1; D is perhaps TRBD1 (6 bases). Germline V CDR1 and CDR2: LNHDA, SQIVND (reference sequence). V dropped 10 bases and J dropped 7 bases, with 20 bases sitting between them. This CDR3 has 14 residues. In DNA, the CDR3 is TGTGCCACCCGGGACGAACTAGGGGGTAATGAGCAGTTCTTC. This codes for CATRDELGGNEQFF.

V is TRBV25-1 and J is TRBJ2-5; D unresolved. Trimming left V 7 bases short and J 5 bases short, with 20 bases between. CDR3 length: 15 amino acids. Germline CDR1 is MGHDK and CDR2 is SYGVNS. The CDR3 reads CASNGDSDYRETQYF. Here the CDR3 DNA reads TGTGCCAGCAATGGCGACTCCGATTACCGGGAGACCCAGTACTTC. Filled out from reference TRBV25-1 and TRBJ2-5, the complete variable domain reads EADIYQTPRYLVIGTGKKITLECSQTMGHDKMYWYQQDPGMELHLIHYSYGVNSTEKGDLSSESTVSRIRTEHFPLTLESARPSHTSQYLCASNGDSDYRETQYFGPGTRLLVL.

V and J are TRBV7-2 and TRBJ1-2; D perhaps matches TRBD1 (6 bases). V lost 0 bases to trimming and J lost 2 bases, with 13 bases between them. The CDR3 is 16 amino acids. From germline, CDR1 is SGHTA and CDR2 FQGNSA. Here the CDR3 DNA reads TGTGCCAGCAGCTTAGCGGGCTCAGGGGTGAACTATGGCTACACCTTC. It encodes CASSLAGSGVNYGYTF.

The chain combines TRBV6-5 with TRBJ1-2; D uncertain. This CDR3 comprises 11 residues. Trimming removed 4 bases at V and 5 bases at J, with 5 bases between. CDR1 and CDR2 from the germline V gene are MNHEY and SVGAGI. The CDR3 protein is CASSSLYGYTF. In nucleotides, the CDR3 is TGTGCCAGCAGTTCCTTATATGGCTACACCTTC.

The V gene is TRBV10-1, the J gene TRBJ1-2; D perhaps matches TRBD1 (5 bases). The CDR3 is 18 residues long. Germline CDR1 reads WNHNN; CDR2 reads SYGVQD (reference sequence). The V end lost 2 bases, the J end lost 1 base, and 20 bases lay between the germline ends. As DNA, the CDR3 is TGCGCCAGCAGTGAGACGAGCCGTGGGGGAAGCGTTAACTATGGCTACACCTTC. Its translation: CASSETSRGGSVNYGYTF.

V is TRBV19 and J is TRBJ1-1; the D is unclear. This CDR3 comprises 14 residues. CDR1 and CDR2 from the germline V gene are LNHDA and SQIVND (reference sequence). Trimming left V 3 bases short and J 4 bases short, with 12 bases between. The CDR3 sequence is CASSMRVYGTEAFF. CDR3 coding DNA: TGTGCCAGTAGTATGCGGGTCTACGGCACTGAAGCTTTCTTT.

The chain recombines TRBV19 with TRBJ2-5; 8 bases agree with TRBD1. This CDR3 has 12 residues. The germline V gene encodes CDR1 LNHDA and CDR2 SQIVND (reference sequence). V gave up 9 bases and J gave up 2 bases; unmatched junction bases: 2. CDR3 protein: CASRTGQETQYF. CDR3 coding DNA: TGTGCCAGCAGGACAGGGCAAGAGACCCAGTACTTC.

This chain connects TRBV3-1 (or the pseudogene TRBV3-2) to TRBJ2-1; 14 bases agree with TRBD2. This CDR3 has 15 residues. Germline lookup yields CDR1 LGHDT and CDR2 YNNKEL (reference sequence). V trimming: 1 base; J trimming: 10 bases; junction bases outside the gene matches: 3. In DNA form, the CDR3 reads TGTGCCAGCAGCCAAGGACTAGCGGGAGGGTACGAGCAGTTCTTC. Its translation is CASSQGLAGGYEQFF.

This chain joins TRBV7-9 and TRBJ1-4; D remains unclear. V gave up 1 base and J gave up 3 bases, with 9 bases separating them. Germline V gene data show CDR1 as SEHNR and CDR2 as FQNEAQ (reference sequence). The CDR3 loop spans 15 amino acids. This CDR3 is CASSLDMGSNEKLFF. CDR3 in DNA: TGTGCCAGCAGCTTAGATATGGGGTCTAATGAAAAACTGTTTTTT.

V and J are TRBV6-5 and TRBJ2-5; no definite D call. V was trimmed by 2 bases and J by 6 bases, leaving 4 bases between them. The germline CDR1 and CDR2 sequences are MNHEY and SVGAGI. The CDR3 has 11 residues. The CDR3 region is CASSYKKTQYF. CDR3 sequence (DNA): TGTGCCAGCAGTTACAAGAAGACCCAGTACTTC.

This chain joins TRBV7-2 and TRBJ2-3; 7 bases map to TRBD2. Germline values: CDR1 SGHTA, CDR2 FQGNSA. The CDR3 runs 16 residues. Germline trimming cut 1 base from V and 5 bases from J; bases unmatched to any gene: 9. CDR3 sequence: CASSLVGGGPEDTQYF. In DNA, the CDR3 is TGTGCCAGCAGCTTAGTCGGGGGAGGGCCGGAAGATACGCAGTATTTT.

V usage is TRBV6-6 and J usage is TRBJ1-1, with a tentative D call TRBD1 (5 bases). Trimming shortened V by 0 bases and J by 0 bases, and 8 bases separated the two germline ends. CDR1 is MNHNY, CDR2 SVGAGI, per germline (reference sequence). The CDR3 is 15 amino acids. The CDR3 region is CASSYSWGVNTEAFF. Here the CDR3 DNA reads TGTGCCAGCAGTTACTCTTGGGGGGTGAACACTGAAGCTTTCTTT.

The chain uses TRBV27 and TRBJ2-7; D not certain. The CDR3 covers 14 residues. V was shortened by 5 bases and J by 3 bases, with 14 bases between the two germline ends. Germline-derived CDR1 and CDR2 are MNHEY and SMNVEV (reference sequence). This CDR3 reads CASSANGRRYEQYF. The CDR3 DNA reads TGTGCCAGCAGTGCCAATGGGCGGCGCTACGAGCAGTACTTC.

V is TRBV5-4 and J is TRBJ2-6; tentatively, D is TRBD1 (5 bases). The V end lost 1 base, the J end lost 4 bases, and 9 bases lay between the germline ends. This CDR3 spans 15 amino acids. Germline CDR1 is SGHNT and CDR2 is YYREEE (reference sequence). The CDR3, as DNA: TGTGCCAGCAGCTTGTTAGGGGCGGGGGCCAACGTCCTGACTTTC. This gives the protein CASSLLGAGANVLTF.

V is TRBV27 and J is TRBJ1-1; D possibly corresponds to TRBD1 (6 bases). Germline V lookup: CDR1 MNHEY, CDR2 SMNVEV (reference sequence). CDR3 size: 14 residues. V lost 3 bases, J lost 1 base, and 9 bases lay in between. CDR3 nucleotides: TGTGCCAGCAGTTTCGGGGGGCCGAACACTGAAGCTTTCTTT. The encoded protein is CASSFGGPNTEAFF.

This rearrangement joins TRBV5-1 to TRBJ2-3; no definite D call. Germline V lookup: CDR1 SGHRS, CDR2 YFSETQ. The ends were cut back, 0 bases at V and 1 base at J, with 9 bases in the middle. The CDR3 covers 15 residues. CDR3 amino acids: CASSLADTRTDTQYF. The DNA of the CDR3 is TGCGCCAGCAGCTTGGCTGACACCCGCACAGATACGCAGTATTTT.